A single T cell receptor beta chain is shown here with its context. No antigen is known for it. The CDR3 is 13 amino acids. The V and J ends lost 1 base and 10 bases respectively, with 13 bases between them. This entry belongs to a study of blood T cells in healthy people across ages. Peripheral blood, about 10 milliliters per donor, was collected. The total RNA that was extracted per sample amounted to at least 5 micrograms. General study findings and limits: Leaving the PBMCs unsorted stopped any conclusive comparison of naive versus antigen-experienced cells.

Sample-barcoded 5' priming and a J-beta primer mix drove a second PCR of roughly 6 to 12 cycles. Every sample gave at least 3 million paired-end reads containing CDR3. TCRdb reanalysed the 5' RACE reads using MiXCR and keeps one entry per CDR3 protein. This sample has 700,000 to 850,000 distinct CDR3 sequences; about 36% occur once, and the top ten carry approximately 13%. Material for sequencing was blood. This clonotype was obtained from a man between 18 and 29 years old in good health. The rearrangement links TRBV12-3 or TRBV12-4 to TRBJ1-1; D is uncertain. The CDR3 coding sequence is TGTGCCAGCAGTTTAGATCGGGGAAGTGGAGCTTTCTTT. This translates into CASSLDRGSGAFF.